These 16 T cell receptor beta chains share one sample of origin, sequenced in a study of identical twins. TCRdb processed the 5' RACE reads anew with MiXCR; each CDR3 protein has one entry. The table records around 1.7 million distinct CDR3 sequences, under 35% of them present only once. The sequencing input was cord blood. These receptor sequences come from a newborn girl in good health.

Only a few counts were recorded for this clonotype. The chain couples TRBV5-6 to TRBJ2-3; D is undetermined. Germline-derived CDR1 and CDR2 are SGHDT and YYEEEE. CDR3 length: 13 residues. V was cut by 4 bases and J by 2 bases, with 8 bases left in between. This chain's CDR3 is CASSKTDTDTQYF. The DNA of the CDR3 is TGTGCCAGCAGCAAGACCGACACAGATACGCAGTATTTT.

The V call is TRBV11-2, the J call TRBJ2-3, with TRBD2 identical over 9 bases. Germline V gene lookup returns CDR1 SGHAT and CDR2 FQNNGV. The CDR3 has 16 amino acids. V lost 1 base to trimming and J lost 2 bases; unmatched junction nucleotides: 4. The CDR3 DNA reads TGTGCCAGCAGCTTAGTAGCGGGAGCAACCACAGATACGCAGTATTTT. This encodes CASSLVAGATTDTQYF.

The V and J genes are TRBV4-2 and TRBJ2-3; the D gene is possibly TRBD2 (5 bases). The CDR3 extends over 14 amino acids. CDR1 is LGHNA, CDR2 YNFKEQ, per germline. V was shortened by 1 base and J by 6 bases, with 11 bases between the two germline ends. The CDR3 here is CASSQGRVGDTQYF. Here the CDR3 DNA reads TGTGCCAGCAGCCAAGGGCGGGTGGGCGATACGCAGTATTTT.

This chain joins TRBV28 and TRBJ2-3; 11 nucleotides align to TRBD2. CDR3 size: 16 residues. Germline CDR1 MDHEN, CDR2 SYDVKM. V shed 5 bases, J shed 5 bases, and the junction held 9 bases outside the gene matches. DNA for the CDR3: TGTGCCAGCAGTCTAGCGGGAGGCCCCCCTCAAGATACGCAGTATTTT. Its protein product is CASSLAGGPPQDTQYF.

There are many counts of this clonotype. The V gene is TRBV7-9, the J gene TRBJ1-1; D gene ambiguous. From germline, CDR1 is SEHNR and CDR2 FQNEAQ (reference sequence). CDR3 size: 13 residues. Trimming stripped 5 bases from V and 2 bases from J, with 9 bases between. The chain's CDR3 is CASSRDPNTEAFF. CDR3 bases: TGTGCCAGCAGCAGAGATCCTAACACTGAAGCTTTCTTT. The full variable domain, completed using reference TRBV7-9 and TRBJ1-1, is DTGVSQNPRHKITKRGQNVTFRCDPISEHNRLYWYRQTLGQGPEFLTYFQNEAQLEKSRLLSDRFSAERPKGSFSTLEIQRTEQGDSAMYLCASSRDPNTEAFFGQGTRLTVV.

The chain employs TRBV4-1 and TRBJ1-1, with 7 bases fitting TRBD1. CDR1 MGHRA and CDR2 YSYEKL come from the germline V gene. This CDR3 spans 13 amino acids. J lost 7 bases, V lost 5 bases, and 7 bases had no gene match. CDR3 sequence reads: CASSSYRGDEAFF. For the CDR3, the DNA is TGCGCCAGCAGCTCCTACAGGGGAGATGAAGCTTTCTTT.

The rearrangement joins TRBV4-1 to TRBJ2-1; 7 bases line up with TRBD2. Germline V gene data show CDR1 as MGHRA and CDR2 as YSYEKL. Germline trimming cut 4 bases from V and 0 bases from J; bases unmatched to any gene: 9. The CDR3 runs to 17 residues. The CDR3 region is CASSRDPGLLSYNEQFF. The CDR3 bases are TGCGCCAGCAGCCGCGACCCGGGACTACTCTCCTACAATGAGCAGTTCTTC.

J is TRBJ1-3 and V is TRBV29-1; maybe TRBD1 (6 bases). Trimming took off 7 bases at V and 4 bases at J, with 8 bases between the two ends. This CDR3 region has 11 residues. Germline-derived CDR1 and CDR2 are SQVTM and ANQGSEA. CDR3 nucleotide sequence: TGCAGCGGCGGACAGGGAAACACCATATATTTT. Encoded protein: CSGGQGNTIYF.

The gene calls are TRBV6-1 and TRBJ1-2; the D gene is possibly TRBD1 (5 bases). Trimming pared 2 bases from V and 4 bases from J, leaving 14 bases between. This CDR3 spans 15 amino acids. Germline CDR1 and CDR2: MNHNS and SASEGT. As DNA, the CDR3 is TGTGCCAGCAGTGAAACCCCGGGACTGATCTATGGCTACACCTTC. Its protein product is CASSETPGLIYGYTF.

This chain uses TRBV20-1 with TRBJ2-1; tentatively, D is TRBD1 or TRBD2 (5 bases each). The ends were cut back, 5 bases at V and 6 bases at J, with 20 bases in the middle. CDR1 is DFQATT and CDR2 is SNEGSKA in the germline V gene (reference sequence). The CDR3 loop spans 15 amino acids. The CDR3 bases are TGCAGTGCTCCCCGGGACCTGAGGTGGTGCAATGAGCAGTTCTTC. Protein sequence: CSAPRDLRWCNEQFF.

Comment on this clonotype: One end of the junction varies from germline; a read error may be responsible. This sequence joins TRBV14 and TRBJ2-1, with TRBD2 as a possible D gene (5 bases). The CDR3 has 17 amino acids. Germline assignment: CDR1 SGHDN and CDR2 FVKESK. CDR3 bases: TGTGCCCGCAGCCAAGAGGGTAGTCGAGGGATCTACAATGAGCAGTTCTTC. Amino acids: CARSQEGSRGIYNEQFF.

CDR3 region: CASRSPGTDGYTF. The CDR3 DNA follows: TGTGCCAGCAGATCCCCCGGGACAGATGGCTACACCTTC. This sequence joins TRBV6-5 and TRBJ1-2, with TRBD1 matching 7 bases. The germline CDR1 and CDR2 sequences are MNHEY and SVGAGI. The V and J ends lost 6 bases and 6 bases, in that order; junction bases with no gene match: 7. This CDR3 region has 13 residues.

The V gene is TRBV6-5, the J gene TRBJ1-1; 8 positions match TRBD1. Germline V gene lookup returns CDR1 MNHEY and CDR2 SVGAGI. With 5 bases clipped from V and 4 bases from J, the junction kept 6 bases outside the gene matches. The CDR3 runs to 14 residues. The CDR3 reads CASSRAGGITEAFF. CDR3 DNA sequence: TGTGCCAGCAGTAGGGCAGGGGGCATCACTGAAGCTTTCTTT.

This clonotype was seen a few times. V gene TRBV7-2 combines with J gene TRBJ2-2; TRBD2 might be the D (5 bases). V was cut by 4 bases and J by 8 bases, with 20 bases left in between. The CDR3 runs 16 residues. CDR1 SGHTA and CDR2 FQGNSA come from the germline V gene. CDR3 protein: CASSSFPDSLGGELFF. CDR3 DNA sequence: TGTGCCAGCAGCTCCTTTCCGGACTCACTTGGAGGGGAGCTGTTTTTT.

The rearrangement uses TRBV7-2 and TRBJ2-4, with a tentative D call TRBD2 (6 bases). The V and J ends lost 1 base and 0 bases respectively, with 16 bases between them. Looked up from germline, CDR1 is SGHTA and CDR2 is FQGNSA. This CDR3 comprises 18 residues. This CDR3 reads CASSLVGGLSIAKNIQYF. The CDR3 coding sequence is TGTGCCAGCAGCTTAGTTGGAGGGCTGTCCATAGCCAAAAACATTCAGTACTTC.

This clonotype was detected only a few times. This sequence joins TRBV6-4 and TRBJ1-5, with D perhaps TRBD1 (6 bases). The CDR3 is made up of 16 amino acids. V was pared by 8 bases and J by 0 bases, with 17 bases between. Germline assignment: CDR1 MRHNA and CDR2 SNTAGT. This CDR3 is CASWGARGYSNQPQHF. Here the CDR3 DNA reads TGTGCCAGCTGGGGGGCCAGGGGATATAGCAATCAGCCCCAGCATTTT.